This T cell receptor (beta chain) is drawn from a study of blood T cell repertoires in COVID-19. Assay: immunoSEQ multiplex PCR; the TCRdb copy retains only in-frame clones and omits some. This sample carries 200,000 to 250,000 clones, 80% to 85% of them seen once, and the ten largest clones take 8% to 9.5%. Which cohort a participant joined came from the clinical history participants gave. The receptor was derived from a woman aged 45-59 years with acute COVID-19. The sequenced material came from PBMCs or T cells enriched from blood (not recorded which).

In nucleotides, the CDR3 is TGTGCCAGCAGCTTAGCGAAGGAGAACTATGGCTACACCTTC. Its protein is CASSLAKENYGYTF. V is TRBV7-8 and J is TRBJ1-2, with D hard to call. Germline CDR1 reads SGHVS; CDR2 reads FQNEAQ. V was trimmed by 0 bases and J by 2 bases, leaving 7 bases between them. The CDR3 consists of 14 residues.